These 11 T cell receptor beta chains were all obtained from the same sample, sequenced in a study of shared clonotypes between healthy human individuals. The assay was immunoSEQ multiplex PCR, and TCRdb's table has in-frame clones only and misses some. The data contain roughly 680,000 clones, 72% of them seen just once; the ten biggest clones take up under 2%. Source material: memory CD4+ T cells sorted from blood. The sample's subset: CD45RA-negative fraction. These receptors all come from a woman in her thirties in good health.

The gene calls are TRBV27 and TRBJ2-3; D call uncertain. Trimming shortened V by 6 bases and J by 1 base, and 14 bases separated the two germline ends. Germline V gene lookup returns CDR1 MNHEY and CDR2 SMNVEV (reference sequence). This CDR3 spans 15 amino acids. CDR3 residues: CASSPHLTGTDTQYF. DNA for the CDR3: TGTGCCAGCAGCCCTCATCTAACCGGCACAGATACGCAGTATTTT.

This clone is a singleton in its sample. The chain's CDR3 is CASSLSRTGSFAIYF. CDR3 sequence (DNA): TGTGCCAGCAGCTTATCCCGGACAGGGTCCTTCGCCATATATTTT. The rearrangement links TRBV7-2 to TRBJ1-3; 8 nucleotides match TRBD1. Germline CDR1 and CDR2: SGHTA and FQGNSA. The trim removed 2 bases at V and 11 bases at J, leaving 11 bases unmatched. This CDR3 comprises 15 residues. The full variable domain, its missing parts supplied by reference TRBV7-2 and TRBJ1-3, is GAGVSQSPSNKVTEKGKDVELRCDPISGHTALYWYRQSLGQGLEFLIYFQGNSAPDKSGLPSDRFSAERTGGSVSTLTIQRTQQEDSAVYLCASSLSRTGSFAIYFGEGSWLTVV.

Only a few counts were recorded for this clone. This chain's CDR3 is CASSSKGGTGFYEQFF. As DNA, the CDR3 is TGTGCCAGCAGTAGTAAGGGCGGGACAGGGTTTTATGAGCAGTTCTTC. The V gene is TRBV27, the J gene TRBJ2-1; 9 bases map to TRBD1. Germline-derived CDR1 and CDR2 are MNHEY and SMNVEV (reference sequence). J gave up 8 bases and V 5 bases, and 13 bases lay outside the gene matches. The CDR3 spans 16 residues.

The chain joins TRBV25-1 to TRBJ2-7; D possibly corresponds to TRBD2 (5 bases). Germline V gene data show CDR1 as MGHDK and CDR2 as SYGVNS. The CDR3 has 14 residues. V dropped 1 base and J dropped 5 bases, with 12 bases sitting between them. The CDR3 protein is CASSESEGMNEQYF. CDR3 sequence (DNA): TGTGCCAGCAGTGAATCCGAGGGTATGAACGAGCAGTACTTC.

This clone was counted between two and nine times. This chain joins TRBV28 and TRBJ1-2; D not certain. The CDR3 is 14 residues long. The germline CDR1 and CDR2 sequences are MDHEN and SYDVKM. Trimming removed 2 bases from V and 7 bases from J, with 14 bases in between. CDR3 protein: CASSLALPVSGYTF. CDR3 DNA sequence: TGTGCCAGCAGTTTAGCGCTTCCGGTGAGTGGCTACACCTTC.

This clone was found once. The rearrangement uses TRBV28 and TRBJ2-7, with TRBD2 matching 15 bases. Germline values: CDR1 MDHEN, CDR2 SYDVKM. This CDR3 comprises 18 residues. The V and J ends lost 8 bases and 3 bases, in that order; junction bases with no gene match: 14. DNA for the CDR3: TGTGCCAGCGTATACCAGGGACTAGCGGGAGGATCCCTCTACGAGCAGTACTTC. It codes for CASVYQGLAGGSLYEQYF.

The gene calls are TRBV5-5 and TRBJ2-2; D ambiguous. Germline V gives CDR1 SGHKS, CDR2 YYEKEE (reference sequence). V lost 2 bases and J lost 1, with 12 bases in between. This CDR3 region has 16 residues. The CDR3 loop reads CASSFLRMWNTGELFF. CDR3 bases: TGTGCCAGCAGCTTTCTGAGGATGTGGAACACCGGGGAGCTGTTTTTT.

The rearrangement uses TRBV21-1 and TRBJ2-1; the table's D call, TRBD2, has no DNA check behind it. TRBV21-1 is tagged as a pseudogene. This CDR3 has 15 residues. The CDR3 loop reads CASSKVRLPLNEQFF. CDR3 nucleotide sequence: TGTGCCAGCAGCAAAGTGCGTCTGCCTCTCAATGAGCAGTTCTTC.

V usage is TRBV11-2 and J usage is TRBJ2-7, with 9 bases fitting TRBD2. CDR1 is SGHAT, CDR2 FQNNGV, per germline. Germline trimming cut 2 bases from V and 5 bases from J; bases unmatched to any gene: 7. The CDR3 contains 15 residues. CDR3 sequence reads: CASSLIGSGSNEQYF. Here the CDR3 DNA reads TGTGCCAGCAGCTTAATAGGTAGCGGGAGTAACGAGCAGTACTTC.

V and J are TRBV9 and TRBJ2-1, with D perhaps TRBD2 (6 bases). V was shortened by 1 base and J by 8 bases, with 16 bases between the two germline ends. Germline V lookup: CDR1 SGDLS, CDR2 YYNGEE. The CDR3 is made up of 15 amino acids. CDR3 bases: TGTGCCAGCAGCGTATCGGGGACTGACGTCCATGAGCAGTTCTTC. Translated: CASSVSGTDVHEQFF.

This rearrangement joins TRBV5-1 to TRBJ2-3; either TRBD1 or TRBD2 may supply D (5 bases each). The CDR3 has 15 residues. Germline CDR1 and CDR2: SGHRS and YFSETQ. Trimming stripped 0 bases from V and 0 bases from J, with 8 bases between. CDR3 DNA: TGCGCCAGCAGCTTGGCAAGGGACAGCACAGATACGCAGTATTTT. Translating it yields CASSLARDSTDTQYF. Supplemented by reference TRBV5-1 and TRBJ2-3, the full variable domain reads KAGVTQTPRYLIKTRGQQVTLSCSPISGHRSVSWYQQTPGQGLQFLFEYFSETQRNKGNFPGRFSGRQFSNSRSEMNVSTLELGDSALYLCASSLARDSTDTQYFGPGTRLTVL.